Listed below are T cell receptor beta chains from one sample, sequenced in a study of blood T cell repertoires in COVID-19. The method was immunoSEQ multiplex PCR; TCRdb's version includes in-frame clones alone and lacks a portion of them. In the table there are about 120,000 clones, 70% to 80% of which are singletons. What was sequenced was peripheral blood. These receptors were collected from a human donor in a cohort sampled during active COVID-19. Each CDR3 is given with its conserved first and last residue. D genes are given only for firm matches. Rows give clone size only sometimes, using once, few, many, or a class for an expanded clone.

D gene: NA
clone size: few
V gene: TRBV5-6
J gene: TRBJ2-7
CDR3 protein: CASSRPVGATYEQYF
CDR3 DNA: TGTGCCAGCAGCCGCCCTGTCGGAGCCACCTACGAGCAGTACTTC

D gene: NA
clone size: NA
V gene: TRBV30
J gene: TRBJ1-3
CDR3 protein: CAWVPVDTIYF
CDR3 DNA: TGTGCCTGGGTTCCAGTGGACACCATATATTTT

D gene: TRBD1
clone size: NA
V gene: TRBV30
J gene: TRBJ2-5
CDR3 protein: CAWSYPLTGSGETQYF
CDR3 DNA: TGTGCCTGGAGTTACCCTTTGACAGGGTCGGGAGAGACCCAGTACTTC

D gene: TRBD1
clone size: once
V gene: TRBV5-1
J gene: TRBJ2-1
CDR3 protein: CASSLPRQGSSYNEQFF
CDR3 DNA: TGCGCCAGCAGCTTGCCCAGACAGGGCAGCTCCTACAATGAGCAGTTCTTC

D gene: TRBD1
clone size: NA
V gene: TRBV5-1
J gene: TRBJ2-7
CDR3 protein: CASSWGTGGYEQYF
CDR3 DNA: TGCGCCAGCAGCTGGGGGACAGGGGGGTACGAGCAGTACTTC

D gene: NA
clone size: few
V gene: TRBV18
J gene: TRBJ2-5
CDR3 protein: CASSPGQPQETQYF
CDR3 DNA: TGTGCCAGCTCACCAGGACAGCCCCAAGAGACCCAGTACTTC

D gene: NA
clone size: once
V gene: TRBV30
J gene: TRBJ2-7
CDR3 protein: CAWSKAGDEQYF
CDR3 DNA: TGTGCCTGGAGTAAAGCAGGGGACGAGCAGTACTTC

D gene: NA
clone size: NA
V gene: TRBV2
J gene: TRBJ1-5
CDR3 protein: CASSVNGGGSQPQHF
CDR3 DNA: TGTGCCAGCAGTGTGAATGGGGGGGGAAGTCAGCCCCAGCATTTT

D gene: TRBD1
clone size: once
V gene: TRBV4-1
J gene: TRBJ1-2
CDR3 protein: CASSQDRTGTGGYTF
CDR3 DNA: TGCGCCAGCAGCCAAGATCGGACAGGGACGGGCGGCTACACCTTC

D gene: NA
clone size: few
V gene: TRBV6-5
J gene: TRBJ1-3
CDR3 protein: CASSYTTGSGNTIYF
CDR3 DNA: TGTGCCAGCAGTTATACCACAGGGTCAGGAAACACCATATATTTT

D gene: NA
clone size: NA
V gene: TRBV28
J gene: TRBJ1-2
CDR3 protein: CASSLYRGVGGYTF
CDR3 DNA: TGTGCCAGCAGCCTTTACCGGGGGGTCGGGGGCTACACCTTC

D gene: TRBD1
clone size: once
V gene: TRBV5-6
J gene: TRBJ2-1
CDR3 protein: CASSQDRASYNEQFF
CDR3 DNA: TGTGCCAGCAGCCAAGACAGGGCCTCCTACAATGAGCAGTTCTTC

D gene: TRBD1
clone size: NA
V gene: TRBV6-2/TRBV6-3
J gene: TRBJ2-7
CDR3 protein: CASSYNPGQQYEQYF
CDR3 DNA: TGTGCCAGCAGTTACAACCCGGGACAGCAATACGAGCAGTACTTC

D gene: NA
clone size: NA
V gene: TRBV6-1
J gene: TRBJ2-5
CDR3 protein: CASSEALGEQETQYF
CDR3 DNA: TGTGCCAGCAGTGAAGCCTTAGGGGAACAAGAGACCCAGTACTTC

D gene: TRBD2
clone size: NA
V gene: TRBV5-1
J gene: TRBJ2-7
CDR3 protein: CASSPSGRAPYEQYF
CDR3 DNA: TGCGCCAGCAGCCCTAGCGGGAGGGCCCCCTACGAGCAGTACTTC

D gene: NA
clone size: NA
V gene: TRBV14
J gene: TRBJ2-7
CDR3 protein: CASSQATGHEQYF
CDR3 DNA: TGTGCCAGCAGCCAGGCAACGGGTCACGAGCAGTACTTC

D gene: NA
clone size: NA
V gene: TRBV27
J gene: TRBJ1-6
CDR3 protein: CASSLLGQGKYSPLHF
CDR3 DNA: TGTGCCAGCAGTTTATTGGGCCAGGGCAAGTATTCACCCCTCCACTTT

D gene: NA
clone size: NA
V gene: TRBV18
J gene: TRBJ2-5
CDR3 protein: CASSPGQKETQYF
CDR3 DNA: TGTGCCAGCTCACCTGGACAGAAAGAGACCCAGTACTTC

D gene: TRBD2
clone size: NA
V gene: TRBV4-1
J gene: TRBJ2-7
CDR3 protein: CASSQEGGTSRNEQYF
CDR3 DNA: TGCGCCAGCAGCCAAGAAGGGGGGACTAGCCGGAACGAGCAGTACTTC

D gene: NA
clone size: NA
V gene: TRBV10-3
J gene: TRBJ1-1
CDR3 protein: CAISESRGSGHTEAFF
CDR3 DNA: TGTGCCATCAGTGAGTCGCGGGGTAGTGGGCACACTGAAGCTTTCTTT

D gene: TRBD1
clone size: NA
V gene: TRBV27
J gene: TRBJ2-7
CDR3 protein: CASSEGQSYEQYF
CDR3 DNA: TGTGCCAGCAGTGAGGGACAGTCCTACGAGCAGTACTTC

D gene: NA
clone size: NA
V gene: TRBV10-3
J gene: TRBJ2-7
CDR3 protein: CAISEARVISSYEQYF
CDR3 DNA: TGTGCCATCAGTGAGGCTCGGGTCATCTCCTCCTACGAGCAGTACTTC

D gene: TRBD2
clone size: NA
V gene: TRBV4-2
J gene: TRBJ2-7
CDR3 protein: CASSQGGLAGPYEQYF
CDR3 DNA: TGTGCCAGCAGCCAAGGGGGTCTAGCGGGACCCTACGAGCAGTACTTC

D gene: NA
clone size: few
V gene: TRBV19
J gene: TRBJ1-1
CDR3 protein: CASSKELQLNTEAFF
CDR3 DNA: TGTGCCAGTAGTAAGGAGCTCCAGTTGAACACTGAAGCTTTCTTT

D gene: TRBD2
clone size: NA
V gene: TRBV4-2
J gene: TRBJ2-7
CDR3 protein: CASSPGLAGGYEQYF
CDR3 DNA: TGTGCCAGCAGCCCAGGACTAGCGGGAGGCTACGAGCAGTACTTC

D gene: NA
clone size: NA
V gene: TRBV9
J gene: TRBJ1-1
CDR3 protein: CASSATWAPGGTEAFF
CDR3 DNA: TGTGCCAGCAGCGCCACGTGGGCCCCGGGAGGGACTGAAGCTTTCTTT